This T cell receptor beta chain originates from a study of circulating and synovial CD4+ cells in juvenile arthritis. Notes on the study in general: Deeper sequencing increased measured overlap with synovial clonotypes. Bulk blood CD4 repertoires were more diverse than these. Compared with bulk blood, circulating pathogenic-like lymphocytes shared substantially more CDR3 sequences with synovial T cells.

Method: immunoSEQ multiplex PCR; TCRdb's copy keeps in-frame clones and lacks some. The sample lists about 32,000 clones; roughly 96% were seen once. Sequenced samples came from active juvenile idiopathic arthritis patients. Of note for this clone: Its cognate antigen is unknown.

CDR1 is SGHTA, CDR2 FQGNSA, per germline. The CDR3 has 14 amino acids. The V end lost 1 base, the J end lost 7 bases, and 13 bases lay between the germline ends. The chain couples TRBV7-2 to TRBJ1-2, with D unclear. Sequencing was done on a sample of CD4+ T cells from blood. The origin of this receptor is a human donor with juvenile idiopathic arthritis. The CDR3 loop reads CASSLERGRVGYTF. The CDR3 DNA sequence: TGTGCCAGCAGCTTAGAACGGGGTCGGGTTGGCTACACCTTC.